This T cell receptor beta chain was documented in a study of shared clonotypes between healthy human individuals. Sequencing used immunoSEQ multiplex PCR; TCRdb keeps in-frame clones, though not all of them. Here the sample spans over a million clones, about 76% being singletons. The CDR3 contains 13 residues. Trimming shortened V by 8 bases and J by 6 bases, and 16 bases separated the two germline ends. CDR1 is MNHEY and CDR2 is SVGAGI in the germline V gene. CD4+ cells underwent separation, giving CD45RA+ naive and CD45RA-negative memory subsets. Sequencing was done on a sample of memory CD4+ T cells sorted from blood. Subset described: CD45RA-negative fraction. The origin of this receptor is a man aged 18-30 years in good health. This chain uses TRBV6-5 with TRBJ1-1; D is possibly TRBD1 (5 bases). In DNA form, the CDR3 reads TGTGCCAGCCTACTATGGGGCACAGCTGAAGCTTTCTTT. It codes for CASLLWGTAEAFF.